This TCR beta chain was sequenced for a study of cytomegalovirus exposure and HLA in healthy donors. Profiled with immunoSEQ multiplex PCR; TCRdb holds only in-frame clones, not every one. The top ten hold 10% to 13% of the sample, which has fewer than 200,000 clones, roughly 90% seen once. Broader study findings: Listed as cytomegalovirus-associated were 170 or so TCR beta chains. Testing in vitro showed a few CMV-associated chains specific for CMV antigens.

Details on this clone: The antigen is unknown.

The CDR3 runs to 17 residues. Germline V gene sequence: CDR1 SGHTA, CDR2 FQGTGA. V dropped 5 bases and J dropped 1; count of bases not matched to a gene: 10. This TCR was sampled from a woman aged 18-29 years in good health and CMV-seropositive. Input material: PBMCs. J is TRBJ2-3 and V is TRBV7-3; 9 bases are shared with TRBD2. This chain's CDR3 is CASSPPGVAGGTDTQYF. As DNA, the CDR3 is TGTGCCAGCAGCCCCCCCGGGGTAGCGGGAGGCACAGATACGCAGTATTTT.